A single sample gave rise to the 3 T cell receptor beta chains below, sequenced in a study of tumour-infiltrating T cells in Burkitt lymphoma. Clones were sequenced by immunoSEQ multiplex PCR, and TCRdb holds only the in-frame ones, with some missing. Of 15,000 or so clones in the sample, around 30% are singletons; the top ten hold approximately 5.7%. The sequencing input was tumor tissue. These TCRs come from a human donor with diffuse large B-cell lymphoma.

The V gene is TRBV5-4, the J gene TRBJ2-3, with TRBD2 matching over 13 bases. V gave up 2 bases and J gave up 4 bases; unmatched junction bases: 4. The CDR3 extends over 16 amino acids. The germline V gene encodes CDR1 SGHNT and CDR2 YYREEE (reference sequence). In DNA, the CDR3 is TGTGCCAGCAGCTTAGGACTAGCGGGAGACCCAGATACGCAGTATTTT. Its protein is CASSLGLAGDPDTQYF.

This clone appeared a few times. V is TRBV14 and J is TRBJ2-7, with unresolved D. Germline V gives CDR1 SGHDN, CDR2 FVKESK. This CDR3 has 16 residues. Trimming took off 0 bases at V and 0 bases at J, with 12 bases between the two ends. CDR3 in DNA: TGTGCCAGCAGCCAAGATGACGGAACGGGCTCCTACGAGCAGTACTTC. Translation gives CASSQDDGTGSYEQYF.

The chain uses TRBV5-4 and TRBJ2-3, with D unresolved. V shed 4 bases and J shed 1 base, with 7 bases lying between them. The CDR3 covers 13 residues. The germline V gene encodes CDR1 SGHNT and CDR2 YYREEE (reference sequence). In nucleotides, the CDR3 is TGTGCCAGCAGCCTAAAGGGCACAGATACGCAGTATTTT. This gives the protein CASSLKGTDTQYF.